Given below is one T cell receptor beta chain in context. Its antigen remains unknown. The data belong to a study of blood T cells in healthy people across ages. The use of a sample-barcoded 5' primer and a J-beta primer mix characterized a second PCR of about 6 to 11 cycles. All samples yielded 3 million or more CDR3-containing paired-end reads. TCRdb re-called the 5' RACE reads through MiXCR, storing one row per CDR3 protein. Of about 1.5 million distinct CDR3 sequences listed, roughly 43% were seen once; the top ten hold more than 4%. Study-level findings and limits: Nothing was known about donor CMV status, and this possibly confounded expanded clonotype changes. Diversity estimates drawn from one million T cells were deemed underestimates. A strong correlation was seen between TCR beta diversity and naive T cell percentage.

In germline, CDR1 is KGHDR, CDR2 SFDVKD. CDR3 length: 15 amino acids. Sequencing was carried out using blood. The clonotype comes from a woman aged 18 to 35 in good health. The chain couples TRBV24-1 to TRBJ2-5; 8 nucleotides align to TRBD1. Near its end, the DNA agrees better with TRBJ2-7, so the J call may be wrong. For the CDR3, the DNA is TGTGCCACCAGTGACCCAGGGACAGGAAAATACGAGCAGTACTTC. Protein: CATSDPGTGKYEQYF.